This record looks at one T cell receptor beta chain sequence and its context. The assay was immunoSEQ multiplex PCR, and TCRdb's table has in-frame clones only and misses some. The profile shows 95,000 to 130,000 clones, over 85% of them singletons. This record comes from a study of control samples from healthy donors and cancer patients. J lost 4 bases, V lost 5 bases, and 6 bases had no gene match. Germline V gives CDR1 SGHTA, CDR2 FQGNSA. The CDR3 has 15 amino acids. The sequencing sample was made of blood. The receptor was isolated from a man aged 30 to 39 in good health. The chain joins TRBV7-2 to TRBJ2-2; TRBD2 agrees at 8 bases. The CDR3 reads CASSHQRGRTGELFF. The CDR3 bases are TGTGCCAGCAGCCACCAGCGGGGGCGCACCGGGGAGCTGTTTTTT.